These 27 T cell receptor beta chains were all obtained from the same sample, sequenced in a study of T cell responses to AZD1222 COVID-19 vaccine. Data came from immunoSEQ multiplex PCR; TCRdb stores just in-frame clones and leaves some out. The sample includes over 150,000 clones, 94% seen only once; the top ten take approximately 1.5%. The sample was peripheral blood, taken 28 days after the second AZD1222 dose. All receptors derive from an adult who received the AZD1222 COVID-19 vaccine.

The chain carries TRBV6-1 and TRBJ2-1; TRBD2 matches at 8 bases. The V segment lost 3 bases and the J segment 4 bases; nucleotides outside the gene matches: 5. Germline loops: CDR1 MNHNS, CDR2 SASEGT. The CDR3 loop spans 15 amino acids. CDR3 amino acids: CASSESGGQYNEQFF. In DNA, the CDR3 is TGTGCCAGCAGTGAGAGCGGGGGCCAGTACAATGAGCAGTTCTTC.

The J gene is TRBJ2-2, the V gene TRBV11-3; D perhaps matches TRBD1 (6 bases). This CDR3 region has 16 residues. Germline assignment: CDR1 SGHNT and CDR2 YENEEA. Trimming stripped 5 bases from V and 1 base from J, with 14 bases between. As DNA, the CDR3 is TGTGCCAGCAGCGGATCCGGGACAAGGAACACCGGGGAGCTGTTTTTT. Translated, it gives CASSGSGTRNTGELFF. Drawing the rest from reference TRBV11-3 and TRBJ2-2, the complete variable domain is EAGVVQSPRYKIIEKKQPVAFWCNPISGHNTLYWYLQNLGQGPELLIRYENEEAVDDSQLPKDRFSAERLKGVDSTLKIQPAELGDSAVYLCASSGSGTRNTGELFFGEGSRLTVL.

CDR3 amino acids: CASSYGQGVVDTQYF. DNA for the CDR3: TGTGCCAGCAGTTATGGGCAGGGTGTTGTGGATACGCAGTATTTT. The chain joins TRBV2 to TRBJ2-3; weak D call: TRBD1 (5 bases). There are 15 residues in the CDR3. The V gene's germline CDR1 is SNHLY and CDR2 FYNNEI. Trimming removed 5 bases from V and 6 bases from J, with 18 bases in between.

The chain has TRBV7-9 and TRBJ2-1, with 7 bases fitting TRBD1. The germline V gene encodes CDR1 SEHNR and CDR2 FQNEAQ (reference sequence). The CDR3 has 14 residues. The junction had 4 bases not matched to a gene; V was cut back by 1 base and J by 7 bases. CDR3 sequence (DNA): TGTGCCAGCAGCTTAGTACAGGGGATGAATGAGCAGTTCTTC. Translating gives CASSLVQGMNEQFF.

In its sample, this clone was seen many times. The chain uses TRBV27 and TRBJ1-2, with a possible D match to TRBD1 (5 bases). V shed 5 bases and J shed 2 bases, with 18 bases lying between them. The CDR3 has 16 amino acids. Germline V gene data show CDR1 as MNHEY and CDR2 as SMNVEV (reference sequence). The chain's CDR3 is CASSPLGGWPNYGYTF. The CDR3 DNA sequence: TGTGCCAGCAGTCCCCTCGGGGGGTGGCCGAACTATGGCTACACCTTC.

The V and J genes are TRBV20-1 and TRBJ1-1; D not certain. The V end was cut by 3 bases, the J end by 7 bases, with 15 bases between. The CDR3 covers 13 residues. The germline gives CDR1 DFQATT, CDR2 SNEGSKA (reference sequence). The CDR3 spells CSASILPLGEAFF. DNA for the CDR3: TGCAGTGCTAGTATCCTTCCGTTGGGTGAAGCTTTCTTT.

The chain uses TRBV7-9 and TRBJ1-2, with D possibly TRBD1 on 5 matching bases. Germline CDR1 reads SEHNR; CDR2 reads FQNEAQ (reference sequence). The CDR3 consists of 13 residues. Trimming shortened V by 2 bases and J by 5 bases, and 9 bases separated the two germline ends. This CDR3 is CASSLMGVYGYTF. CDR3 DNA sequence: TGTGCCAGCAGCTTAATGGGGGTTTATGGCTACACCTTC.

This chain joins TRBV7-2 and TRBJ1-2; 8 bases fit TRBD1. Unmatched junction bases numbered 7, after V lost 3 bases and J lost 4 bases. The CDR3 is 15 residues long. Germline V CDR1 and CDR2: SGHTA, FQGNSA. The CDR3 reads CASSLLDREGYGYTF. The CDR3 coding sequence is TGTGCCAGCAGCTTGCTGGACAGGGAGGGCTATGGCTACACCTTC.

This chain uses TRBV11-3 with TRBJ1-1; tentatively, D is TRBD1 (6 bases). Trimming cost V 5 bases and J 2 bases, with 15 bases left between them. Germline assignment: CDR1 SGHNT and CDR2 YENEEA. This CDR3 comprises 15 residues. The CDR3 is CASSRQAPGNTEAFF. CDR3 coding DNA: TGTGCCAGCAGCCGACAGGCGCCGGGCAACACTGAAGCTTTCTTT.

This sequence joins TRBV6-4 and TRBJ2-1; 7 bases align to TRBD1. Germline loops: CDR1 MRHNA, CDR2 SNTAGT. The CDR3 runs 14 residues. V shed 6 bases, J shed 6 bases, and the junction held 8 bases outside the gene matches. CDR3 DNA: TGTGCCAGCAGCGTCACTCCAGGGGGCAATGAGCAGTTCTTC. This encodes CASSVTPGGNEQFF.

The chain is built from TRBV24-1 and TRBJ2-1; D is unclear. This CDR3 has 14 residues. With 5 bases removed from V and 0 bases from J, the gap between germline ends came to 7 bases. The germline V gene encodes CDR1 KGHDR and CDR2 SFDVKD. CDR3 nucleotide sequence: TGTGCCACCAGTGTGACGAGCTCCTACAATGAGCAGTTCTTC. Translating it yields CATSVTSSYNEQFF.

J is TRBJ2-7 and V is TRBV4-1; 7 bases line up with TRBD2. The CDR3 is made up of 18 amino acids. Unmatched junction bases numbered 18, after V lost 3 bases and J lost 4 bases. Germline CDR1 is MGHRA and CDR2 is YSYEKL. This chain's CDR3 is CASSQETGEASGGYEQYF. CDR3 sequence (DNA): TGCGCCAGCAGCCAGGAGACTGGAGAGGCTAGCGGAGGGTACGAGCAGTACTTC.

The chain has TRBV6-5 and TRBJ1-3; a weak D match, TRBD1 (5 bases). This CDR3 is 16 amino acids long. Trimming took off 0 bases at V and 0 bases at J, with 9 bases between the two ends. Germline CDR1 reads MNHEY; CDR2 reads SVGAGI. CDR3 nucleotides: TGTGCCAGCAGTTACTCCCCCGACAGCTCTGGAAACACCATATATTTT. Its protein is CASSYSPDSSGNTIYF.

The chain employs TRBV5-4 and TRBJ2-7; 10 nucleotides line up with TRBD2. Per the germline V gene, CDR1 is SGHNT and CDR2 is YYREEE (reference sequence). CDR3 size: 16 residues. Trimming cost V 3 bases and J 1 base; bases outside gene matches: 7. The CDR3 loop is CASSYLIAGGSYEQYF. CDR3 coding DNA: TGTGCCAGCAGCTATTTAATAGCGGGAGGTTCCTACGAGCAGTACTTC.

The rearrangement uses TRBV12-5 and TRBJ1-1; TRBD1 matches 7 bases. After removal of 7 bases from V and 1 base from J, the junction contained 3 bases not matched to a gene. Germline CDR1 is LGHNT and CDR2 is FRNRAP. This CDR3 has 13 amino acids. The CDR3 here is CASEDRPNTEAFF. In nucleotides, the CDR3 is TGTGCTAGTGAGGACAGGCCGAACACTGAAGCTTTCTTT.

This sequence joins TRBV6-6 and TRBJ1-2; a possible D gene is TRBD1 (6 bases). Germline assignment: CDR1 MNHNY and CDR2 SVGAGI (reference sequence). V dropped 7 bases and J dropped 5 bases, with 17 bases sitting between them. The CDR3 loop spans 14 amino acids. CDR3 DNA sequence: TGTGCCAGCAATCGGTTGATTGGACAGTATGGCTACACCTTC. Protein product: CASNRLIGQYGYTF.

CDR3 sequence: CASSIQGGYYGYTF. The CDR3 bases are TGTGCCAGCAGCATACAGGGGGGTTACTATGGCTACACCTTC. The chain links TRBV28 to TRBJ1-2, with 8 bases matching TRBD1. From germline, CDR1 is MDHEN and CDR2 SYDVKM. Trimming at V came to 6 bases and at J to 3 bases, leaving 6 bases not matched to a gene. The CDR3 totals 14 residues.

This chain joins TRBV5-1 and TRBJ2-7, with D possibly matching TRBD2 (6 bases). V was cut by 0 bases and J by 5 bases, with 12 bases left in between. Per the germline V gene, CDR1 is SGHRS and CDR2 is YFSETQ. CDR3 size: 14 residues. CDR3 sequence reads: CASSLVGEAHEQYF. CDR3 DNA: TGCGCCAGCAGCTTGGTAGGGGAGGCCCACGAGCAGTACTTC.

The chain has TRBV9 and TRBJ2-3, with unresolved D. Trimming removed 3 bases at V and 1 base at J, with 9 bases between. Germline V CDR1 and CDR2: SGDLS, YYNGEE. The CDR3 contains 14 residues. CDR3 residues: CASSGKIGTDTQYF. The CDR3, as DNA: TGTGCCAGCAGCGGGAAGATAGGCACAGATACGCAGTATTTT.

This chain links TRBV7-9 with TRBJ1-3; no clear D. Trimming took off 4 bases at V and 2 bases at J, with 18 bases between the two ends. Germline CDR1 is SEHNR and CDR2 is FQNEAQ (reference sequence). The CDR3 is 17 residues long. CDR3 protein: CASSSLATPRPGNTIYF. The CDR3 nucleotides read TGTGCCAGCAGCTCTTTGGCTACCCCTCGGCCTGGAAACACCATATATTTT.

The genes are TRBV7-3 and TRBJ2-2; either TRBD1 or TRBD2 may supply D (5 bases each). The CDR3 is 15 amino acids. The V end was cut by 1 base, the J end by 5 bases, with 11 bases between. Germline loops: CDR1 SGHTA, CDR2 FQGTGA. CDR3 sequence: CASSLNPGTTGELFF. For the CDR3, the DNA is TGTGCCAGCAGCTTAAACCCCGGGACGACCGGGGAGCTGTTTTTT.

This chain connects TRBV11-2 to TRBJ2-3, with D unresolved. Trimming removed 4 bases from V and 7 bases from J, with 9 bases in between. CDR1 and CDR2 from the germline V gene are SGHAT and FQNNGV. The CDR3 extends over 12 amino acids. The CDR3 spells CASSSVRNTQYF. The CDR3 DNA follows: TGTGCCAGCAGCTCGGTGAGGAATACGCAGTATTTT.

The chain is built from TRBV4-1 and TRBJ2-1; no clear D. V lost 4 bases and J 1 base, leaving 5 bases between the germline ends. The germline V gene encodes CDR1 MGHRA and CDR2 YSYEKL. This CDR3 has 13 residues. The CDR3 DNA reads TGCGCCAGCAGCCCAAATTCCTACAATGAGCAGTTCTTC. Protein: CASSPNSYNEQFF.

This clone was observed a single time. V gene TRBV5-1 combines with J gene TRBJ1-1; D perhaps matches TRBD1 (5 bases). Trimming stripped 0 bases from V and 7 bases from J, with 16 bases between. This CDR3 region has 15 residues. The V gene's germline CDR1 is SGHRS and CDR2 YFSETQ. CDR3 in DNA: TGCGCCAGCAGCTTGGCGCTGGGTCGGGGGATTGAAGCTTTCTTT. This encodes CASSLALGRGIEAFF.

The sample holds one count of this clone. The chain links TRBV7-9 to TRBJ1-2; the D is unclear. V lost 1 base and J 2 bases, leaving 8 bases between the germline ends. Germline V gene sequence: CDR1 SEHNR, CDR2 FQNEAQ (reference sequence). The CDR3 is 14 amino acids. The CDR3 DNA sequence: TGTGCCAGCAGCTTAGAGACAAGGAACTATGGCTACACCTTC. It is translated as CASSLETRNYGYTF.

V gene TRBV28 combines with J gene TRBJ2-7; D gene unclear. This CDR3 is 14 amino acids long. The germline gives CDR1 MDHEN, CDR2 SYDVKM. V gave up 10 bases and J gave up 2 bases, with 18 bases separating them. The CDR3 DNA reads TGTGCCACCCGTACATCGTCTACAACCTACGAGCAGTACTTC. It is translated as CATRTSSTTYEQYF.

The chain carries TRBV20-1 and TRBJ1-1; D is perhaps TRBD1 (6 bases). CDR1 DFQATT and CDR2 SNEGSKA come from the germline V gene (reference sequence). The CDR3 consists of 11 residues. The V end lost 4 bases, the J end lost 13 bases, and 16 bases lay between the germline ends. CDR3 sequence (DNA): TGCAGTGCTACTCAGGGGATCAGGAGTTTCTTT. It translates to CSATQGIRSFF.